Included here is one TCR beta chain sequence, with context. Its antigen is undetermined. The TRB cDNA libraries were prepared by 5' RACE with UMI labels. Each CDR3 protein gets one entry in TCRdb, which reprocessed the 5' RACE reads and gives no DNA. Here the sample table reports some 50,000 distinct CDR3 sequences. This CDR3 comprises 12 residues. Germline values: CDR1 SEHNR, CDR2 FQNEAQ (reference sequence). CD45RO-CCR7+CD27+CD95- was the phenotype of naive CD8+ T cells. The entry originates in a study of CXCR3-negative and CXCR3-positive naive CD8 T cells. Broader study findings: CXCR3-positive naive cells carried more hydrophobic TRB CDR3s than CXCR3-negative naive cells did. Comparably high diversity was seen in both naive subsets, and much lower diversity in memory CD8+ cells.

The chain joins TRBV7-9 to TRBJ1-5; lacking DNA, the TRBD1 call made by TCRdb goes unchecked. The sequence was obtained from a human donor in good health. Some clones in this sample may be carry-over from other donors' samples. The sequencing sample was made of naive CXCR3+ CD8+ T cells from blood. This sample's subset: CD45RO-CCR7+CD27+CD95- naive CD8+ T cells expressing CXCR3 (TNR3+). The CDR3 protein is CASSAGIQPQHF.